Below, 14 T cell receptor beta chains from the same sample are listed, as sequenced in a study of shared clonotypes between healthy human individuals. Sequenced by immunoSEQ multiplex PCR; TCRdb stores in-frame clones only, minus some. The data contain around 2,000,000 clones, over 85% of them singletons. The sample taken for sequencing was naive CD4+ T cells sorted from blood. Subset defined: CD45RA+ positively selected. These receptors were taken from a man aged 18 to 29 in good health.

This clone was detected only once. The chain joins TRBV7-8 to TRBJ2-5; unclear D gene. Deletions cut 2 bases from V and 4 bases from J, with 14 bases between. Germline V gives CDR1 SGHVS, CDR2 FQNEAQ. This CDR3 is built from 15 residues. This CDR3 is CASSLSETAIETQYF. CDR3 DNA: TGTGCCAGCAGCTTATCGGAGACGGCAATAGAGACCCAGTACTTC.

The rearrangement links TRBV5-4 to TRBJ2-1, with a tentative D call TRBD1 (5 bases). Trimming left V 1 base short and J 4 bases short, with 12 bases between. This CDR3 spans 15 amino acids. The germline CDR1 and CDR2 sequences are SGHNT and YYREEE (reference sequence). The CDR3 sequence: CASSLQGGWYNEQFF. CDR3 nucleotide sequence: TGTGCCAGCAGCTTGCAGGGTGGTTGGTACAATGAGCAGTTCTTC.

J is TRBJ1-1 and V is TRBV6-6; TRBD1 agrees at 7 bases. The CDR3 consists of 14 residues. Germline CDR1 and CDR2: MNHNY and SVGAGI (reference sequence). With 6 bases clipped from V and 0 bases from J, the junction kept 4 bases outside the gene matches. The CDR3 reads CASRTGWMNTEAFF. CDR3 DNA: TGTGCCAGCAGGACAGGGTGGATGAACACTGAAGCTTTCTTT.

V is TRBV28 and J is TRBJ2-7; a weak D match, TRBD2 (7 bases). Germline CDR1 is MDHEN and CDR2 is SYDVKM. CDR3 length: 15 residues. The germline V and J ends were trimmed by 2 bases and 3 bases, with 14 bases remaining between them. The CDR3 bases are TGTGCCAGCAGTTTAACTTGGGGGGGCGACTACGAGCAGTACTTC. Amino acids: CASSLTWGGDYEQYF. The variable domain in full, completed from reference TRBV28 and TRBJ2-7, reads DVKVTQSSRYLVKRTGEKVFLECVQDMDHENMFWYRQDPGLGLRLIYFSYDVKMKEKGDIPEGYSVSREKKERFSLILESASTNQTSMYLCASSLTWGGDYEQYFGPGTRLTVT.

The genes are TRBV11-2 and TRBJ2-5; 12 positions match TRBD2. Germline trimming cut 5 bases from V and 0 bases from J; bases unmatched to any gene: 1. The CDR3 is made up of 15 amino acids. Germline CDR1 is SGHAT and CDR2 is FQNNGV. For the CDR3, the DNA is TGTGCCAGCAGCACTAGCGGGGGGTACCAAGAGACCCAGTACTTC. Protein: CASSTSGGYQETQYF.

This sequence joins TRBV27 and TRBJ1-6; D might be TRBD1 (5 bases). CDR1 and CDR2 from the germline V gene are MNHEY and SMNVEV (reference sequence). The V gene lost 3 bases and the J gene lost 6 bases, with 12 bases spanning the gap. The CDR3 contains 15 residues. In nucleotides, the CDR3 is TGTGCCAGCAGTTTGGGGGGGACTGCTAATTCACCCCTCCACTTT. This gives the protein CASSLGGTANSPLHF.

This sequence joins TRBV19 and TRBJ2-5; 7 nucleotides line up with TRBD1. The trim removed 5 bases at V and 0 bases at J, leaving 9 bases unmatched. CDR3 length equals 16 residues. Germline CDR1 reads LNHDA; CDR2 reads SQIVND (reference sequence). The CDR3 DNA reads as TGTGCCAGTAGTTTGGGACAGCCGCCGTACCAAGAGACCCAGTACTTC. It yields the protein CASSLGQPPYQETQYF.

This sequence joins TRBV9 and TRBJ1-1; D not certain. CDR3 length: 13 residues. The V end was cut by 0 bases, the J end by 4 bases, with 7 bases between. Germline V gives CDR1 SGDLS, CDR2 YYNGEE. CDR3 nucleotides: TGTGCCAGCAGCGTAGAAGCCGGCACTGAAGCTTTCTTT. It specifies CASSVEAGTEAFF.

This chain connects TRBV15 to TRBJ1-4; no clear D gene. Trimming left V 3 bases short and J 0 bases short, with 5 bases between. CDR3 length: 14 residues. Germline V gene lookup returns CDR1 LNHNV and CDR2 YYDKDF (reference sequence). Written as DNA, the CDR3 is TGTGCCACCAGCAGGGATTCAACTAATGAAAAACTGTTTTTT. Its protein is CATSRDSTNEKLFF.

J is TRBJ2-1 and V is TRBV2; the D is unclear. The CDR3 contains 11 residues. Germline V lookup: CDR1 SNHLY, CDR2 FYNNEI. Trimming removed 7 bases from V and 7 bases from J, with 8 bases in between. CDR3 nucleotides: TGTGCCAGCACGGTAGGGAATGAGCAGTTCTTC. Translation: CASTVGNEQFF.

The V call is TRBV7-2, the J call TRBJ2-7; 8 nucleotides agree with TRBD2. Unmatched junction bases numbered 10, after V lost 2 bases and J lost 7 bases. CDR1 is SGHTA and CDR2 is FQGNSA in the germline V gene. The CDR3 consists of 15 residues. CDR3 nucleotide sequence: TGTGCCAGCAGCTTACGTCTAGCGGGCTCTCGGGAGCAGTACTTC. Protein: CASSLRLAGSREQYF.

This clone was seen a single time. This sequence joins TRBV6-1 and TRBJ2-2; 7 nucleotides match TRBD2. J gave up 2 bases and V 11 bases, and 8 bases lay outside the gene matches. The CDR3 loop spans 14 amino acids. Germline CDR1 reads MNHNS; CDR2 reads SASEGT. CDR3 in amino acids: CAGRDYINTGELFF. CDR3 in DNA: TGTGCCGGTCGGGACTACATCAACACCGGGGAGCTGTTTTTT.

The V gene is TRBV19, the J gene TRBJ2-5, with a possible D match to TRBD2 (6 bases). The CDR3 runs to 13 residues. CDR1 LNHDA and CDR2 SQIVND come from the germline V gene (reference sequence). V was pared by 5 bases and J by 2 bases, with 9 bases between. CDR3 in amino acids: CASSPLAQETQYF. The CDR3 nucleotides are TGTGCCAGTAGTCCCCTAGCGCAAGAGACCCAGTACTTC.

The chain couples TRBV6-5 to TRBJ2-6; D is uncertain. This CDR3 has 15 residues. Germline-derived CDR1 and CDR2 are MNHEY and SVGAGI. The ends were cut back, 0 bases at V and 2 bases at J, with 5 bases in the middle. The CDR3 nucleotides read TGTGCCAGCAGTTACTCAGGGCCTGGGGCCAACGTCCTGACTTTC. Translation: CASSYSGPGANVLTF.